These 30 T cell receptor beta chains came from one sample sequenced in a study of OX40 agonist ivuxolimab in advanced cancers. Library creation used the immunoSEQ multiplex PCR assay. Entries here come from immuneACCESS through TCRdb and include only in-frame sequences with V and J called. Some clones fail to appear in such tables; in the studies checked, an unresolved V gene covers under half of the shortfall, and the cause of the remainder is unknown. The sample table contains more than 20,000 clones; only one count was recorded for roughly 77% of them. The top ten constitute roughly 9% of the sample. Sequenced material: CD4+ or CD8+ T cells sorted from blood, taken in a trial of the OX40 agonist ivuxolimab. These receptors originate from an adult with an advanced solid tumor such as melanoma, head and neck, liver or kidney cancer.

The chain couples TRBV7-9 to TRBJ1-1; possibly TRBD1 for D (5 bases). This CDR3 is built from 15 residues. Trimming left V 4 bases short and J 5 bases short, with 17 bases between. Germline CDR1 reads SEHNR; CDR2 reads FQNEAQ (reference sequence). CDR3 coding DNA: TGTGCCAGCAGCTCCAAAACGGGGGTTGGGACTGAAGCTTTCTTT. Its translation: CASSSKTGVGTEAFF.

This clone was seen once. The rearrangement joins TRBV5-4 to TRBJ2-7; D perhaps matches TRBD2 (6 bases). Germline CDR1 reads SGHNT; CDR2 reads YYREEE (reference sequence). This CDR3 is built from 15 residues. V was shortened by 3 bases and J by 5 bases, with 18 bases between the two germline ends. The DNA of the CDR3 is TGTGCCAGCAGCTCCGGGGTCCGGGAGAACCACGAGCAGTACTTC. Its translation: CASSSGVRENHEQYF.

V usage is TRBV2 and J usage is TRBJ2-2; no clear D gene. The germline gives CDR1 SNHLY, CDR2 FYNNEI. The CDR3 sequence is 13 residues long. The germline V and J ends were trimmed by 7 bases and 1 base, with 7 bases remaining between them. This CDR3 reads CASNGRNTGELFF. The CDR3 DNA reads TGTGCCAGCAACGGACGGAACACCGGGGAGCTGTTTTTT.

The rearrangement joins TRBV7-2 to TRBJ2-2, with 11 bases matching TRBD2. This CDR3 comprises 16 residues. The trim removed 2 bases at V and 6 bases at J, leaving 5 bases unmatched. Looked up from germline, CDR1 is SGHTA and CDR2 is FQGNSA. CDR3 in DNA: TGTGCCAGCAGCTTAATAGCGGGGGGGCATGCCGGGGAGCTGTTTTTT. It translates to CASSLIAGGHAGELFF.

The rearrangement uses TRBV7-8 and TRBJ2-5, with no clear D. Per the germline V gene, CDR1 is SGHVS and CDR2 is FQNEAQ. V was cut by 3 bases and J by 13 bases, with 18 bases left in between. The CDR3 covers 13 residues. CDR3 residues: CASSFTLKEPWYF. For the CDR3, the DNA is TGTGCCAGCAGCTTTACTCTTAAGGAACCCTGGTACTTC.

This chain joins TRBV7-9 and TRBJ1-1; D not certain. Looked up from germline, CDR1 is SEHNR and CDR2 is FQNEAQ (reference sequence). The CDR3 totals 11 residues. V shed 1 base and J shed 4 bases, with 1 base lying between them. CDR3 residues: CASSLGTEAFF. The CDR3 DNA is TGTGCCAGCAGCTTAGGCACTGAAGCTTTCTTT.

The chain uses TRBV30 and TRBJ2-7, with TRBD2 as a possible D gene (6 bases). The V gene's germline CDR1 is GTSNPN and CDR2 SVGIG (reference sequence). The CDR3 is made up of 13 amino acids. Trimming left V 3 bases short and J 3 bases short, with 12 bases between. CDR3 sequence: CAWREGFNYEQYF. In DNA form, the CDR3 reads TGTGCCTGGAGGGAGGGTTTCAACTACGAGCAGTACTTC.

The rearrangement joins TRBV2 to TRBJ1-1; 12 bases are a match to TRBD1. With V trimmed by 8 bases and J by 4 bases, 8 bases remained unmatched. There are 15 residues in the CDR3. Germline V CDR1 and CDR2: SNHLY, FYNNEI. CDR3 sequence reads: CASSRDRGPGTEAFF. Written as DNA, the CDR3 is TGTGCCAGCTCGAGGGACAGGGGGCCGGGCACTGAAGCTTTCTTT. The entire variable domain, with the rest obtained from reference TRBV2 and TRBJ1-1, is as follows: EPEVTQTPSHQVTQMGQEVILRCVPISNHLYFYWYRQILGQKVEFLVSFYNNEISEKSEIFDDQFSVERPDGSNFTLKIRSTKLEDSAMYFCASSRDRGPGTEAFFGQGTRLTVV.

V usage is TRBV6-5 and J usage is TRBJ2-2; D might be TRBD1 (5 bases). Germline loops: CDR1 MNHEY, CDR2 SVGAGI. The V end was cut by 4 bases, the J end by 6 bases, with 9 bases between. The CDR3 has 13 amino acids. The CDR3 loop is CASSSQAAGELFF. The CDR3 DNA sequence: TGTGCCAGCAGTTCACAGGCCGCCGGGGAGCTGTTTTTT.

The V call is TRBV19, the J call TRBJ1-1; 7 positions agree with TRBD1. From germline, CDR1 is LNHDA and CDR2 SQIVND (reference sequence). CDR3 length: 16 residues. The junction had 10 bases not matched to a gene; V was cut back by 5 bases and J by 1 base. The CDR3 coding sequence is TGTGCCAGTAGTCCCACCGGGGGACAGCCGAACACTGAAGCTTTCTTT. Translated, it gives CASSPTGGQPNTEAFF.

This chain links TRBV7-2 with TRBJ1-5; maybe TRBD1 (5 bases). CDR3 length equals 15 residues. Trimming shortened V by 5 bases and J by 1 base, and 12 bases separated the two germline ends. In germline, CDR1 is SGHTA, CDR2 FQGNSA. The CDR3, as DNA: TGTGCCAGCAGCGAGTGGGGCCTAAGCAATCAGCCCCAGCATTTT. Translation: CASSEWGLSNQPQHF.

The chain links TRBV7-2 to TRBJ2-1; either TRBD1 or TRBD2 may fit D (6 bases each). Per the germline V gene, CDR1 is SGHTA and CDR2 is FQGNSA. There are 14 residues in the CDR3. Trimming stripped 2 bases from V and 7 bases from J, with 12 bases between. The CDR3, as DNA: TGTGCCAGCAGCTTAACCACAGGGAGGAATGAGCAGTTCTTC. As protein: CASSLTTGRNEQFF.

V gene TRBV7-2 combines with J gene TRBJ1-1; TRBD1 is a possible D gene (5 bases). V was pared by 2 bases and J by 2 bases, with 9 bases between. The CDR3 is 14 residues long. From germline, CDR1 is SGHTA and CDR2 FQGNSA. Written as DNA, the CDR3 is TGTGCCAGCAGCTTACCAGGGTTTAACACTGAAGCTTTCTTT. Its protein product is CASSLPGFNTEAFF.

The chain combines TRBV6-5 with TRBJ2-7; D unclear. V lost 5 bases and J lost 0, with 11 bases in between. Germline loops: CDR1 MNHEY, CDR2 SVGAGI. The CDR3 is 14 residues long. CDR3 sequence reads: CASSRTVRSYEQYF. CDR3 sequence (DNA): TGTGCCAGCAGTCGGACGGTTCGCTCCTACGAGCAGTACTTC.

The count of this clone is one. The chain links TRBV7-3 to TRBJ2-1, with D uncertain. Germline values: CDR1 SGHTA, CDR2 FQGTGA. This CDR3 contains 13 residues. Trimming shortened V by 5 bases and J by 5 bases, and 10 bases separated the two germline ends. CDR3 sequence (DNA): TGTGCCAGCAGCCCCGGGCCTGACAATGAGCAGTTCTTC. Its translation is CASSPGPDNEQFF.

This clone was observed a single time. The chain combines TRBV2 with TRBJ1-2; D is unresolved. Germline values: CDR1 SNHLY, CDR2 FYNNEI. The CDR3 sequence is 14 residues long. Trimming pared 4 bases from V and 0 bases from J, leaving 9 bases between. CDR3 bases: TGTGCCAGCAGTGTTGGACGGACTAACTATGGCTACACCTTC. This gives the protein CASSVGRTNYGYTF.

The chain recombines TRBV18 with TRBJ1-3; D not resolved. The CDR3 contains 12 residues. Germline assignment: CDR1 KGHSH and CDR2 LQKENI. With 4 bases removed from V and 8 bases from J, the gap between germline ends came to 9 bases. The CDR3 DNA sequence: TGTGCCAGCTCACTAAACCGGGACACCATATATTTT. This codes for CASSLNRDTIYF.

This clone appeared a few times. V and J are TRBV5-4 and TRBJ1-2, with TRBD1 as a possible D gene (6 bases). V dropped 0 bases and J dropped 6 bases, with 15 bases sitting between them. The V gene's germline CDR1 is SGHNT and CDR2 YYREEE (reference sequence). The CDR3 runs to 15 residues. CDR3 nucleotides: TGTGCCAGCAGCTTGGGGGACACTAGAGGCGATGGCTACACCTTC. It is translated as CASSLGDTRGDGYTF.

The chain links TRBV6-6 to TRBJ2-5; D is possibly TRBD2 (6 bases). V was trimmed by 2 bases and J by 10 bases, leaving 11 bases between them. Germline V gene data show CDR1 as MNHNY and CDR2 as SVGAGI (reference sequence). The CDR3 consists of 12 residues. This CDR3 reads CASSYAGGNQYF. The DNA of the CDR3 is TGTGCCAGCAGTTACGCTGGAGGGAACCAGTACTTC.

This clone was recorded only once. This chain uses TRBV6-5 with TRBJ2-5; the match to TRBD1 covers 8 bases. The CDR3 is 15 amino acids. Germline V CDR1 and CDR2: MNHEY, SVGAGI. V lost 3 bases and J lost 5; bases outside the gene matches: 8. The CDR3 loop reads CASSYGQGHRETQYF. The CDR3 DNA follows: TGTGCCAGCAGTTATGGACAGGGCCATCGGGAGACCCAGTACTTC.

This clone was counted a single time. The V gene is TRBV19, the J gene TRBJ2-1; 11 positions match TRBD1. This CDR3 is 14 amino acids long. V trimming: 11 bases; J trimming: 7 bases; junction bases outside the gene matches: 10. In germline, CDR1 is LNHDA, CDR2 SQIVND (reference sequence). CDR3 sequence (DNA): TGTGCCGCGTCCCCGGGACAGGGGGATAATGAGCAGTTCTTC. As protein: CAASPGQGDNEQFF. Drawing the rest from reference TRBV19 and TRBJ2-1, the complete variable domain is DGGITQSPKYLFRKEGQNVTLSCEQNLNHDAMYWYRQDPGQGLRLIYYSQIVNDFQKGDIAEGYSVSREKKESFPLTVTSAQKNPTAFYLCAASPGQGDNEQFFGPGTRLTVL.

The chain employs TRBV5-1 and TRBJ1-5, with TRBD1 matching 7 bases. The trim removed 4 bases at V and 0 bases at J, leaving 16 bases unmatched. The CDR3 loop spans 19 amino acids. Germline V lookup: CDR1 SGHRS, CDR2 YFSETQ. For the CDR3, the DNA is TGCGCCAGCAGCCCTGGGCCCGACAGGGACCACCTTAGCAATCAGCCCCAGCATTTT. Protein sequence: CASSPGPDRDHLSNQPQHF. Variable domain in full (rest from reference TRBV5-1 and TRBJ1-5): KAGVTQTPRYLIKTRGQQVTLSCSPISGHRSVSWYQQTPGQGLQFLFEYFSETQRNKGNFPGRFSGRQFSNSRSEMNVSTLELGDSALYLCASSPGPDRDHLSNQPQHFGDGTRLSIL.

The rearrangement uses TRBV9 and TRBJ2-5; tentatively, D is TRBD1 (5 bases). CDR3 size: 15 residues. Trimming pared 7 bases from V and 2 bases from J, leaving 18 bases between. Germline V gene lookup returns CDR1 SGDLS and CDR2 YYNGEE. CDR3 sequence reads: CASSRSGLQQETQYF. The CDR3 nucleotides are TGTGCCAGCTCTCGTTCAGGGCTACAACAAGAGACCCAGTACTTC.

The chain combines TRBV28 with TRBJ1-2; D ambiguous. CDR1 is MDHEN, CDR2 SYDVKM, per germline. The V and J ends lost 3 bases and 4 bases respectively, with 6 bases between them. The CDR3 covers 12 residues. CDR3 protein: CASSFGGYGYTF. Written as DNA, the CDR3 is TGTGCCAGCAGTTTTGGAGGCTATGGCTACACCTTC.

The chain links TRBV7-9 to TRBJ2-7, with TRBD1 as a possible D gene (5 bases). Trimming pared 8 bases from V and 5 bases from J, leaving 13 bases between. This CDR3 has 12 amino acids. The germline gives CDR1 SEHNR, CDR2 FQNEAQ (reference sequence). The CDR3 DNA reads TGTGCCAGCGAAATAACCAGGGACGAGCAGTACTTC. Its translation is CASEITRDEQYF. Drawing the rest from reference TRBV7-9 and TRBJ2-7, the complete variable domain is DTGVSQNPRHKITKRGQNVTFRCDPISEHNRLYWYRQTLGQGPEFLTYFQNEAQLEKSRLLSDRFSAERPKGSFSTLEIQRTEQGDSAMYLCASEITRDEQYFGPGTRLTVT.

The chain recombines TRBV7-2 with TRBJ2-1; no clear D. The V gene lost 3 bases and the J gene lost 5 bases, with 8 bases spanning the gap. From germline, CDR1 is SGHTA and CDR2 FQGNSA. This CDR3 spans 13 amino acids. CDR3 sequence reads: CASSFSPNNEQFF. The CDR3 region has the DNA TGTGCCAGCAGCTTCAGCCCAAACAATGAGCAGTTCTTC.

The chain recombines TRBV18 with TRBJ2-5; a weak D match, TRBD1 (6 bases). Trimming took 6 bases from V and 0 from J, leaving 14 bases between them. This CDR3 spans 15 amino acids. Germline V CDR1 and CDR2: KGHSH, LQKENI. In DNA, the CDR3 is TGTGCCAGCTCCCCTACCACAGGGTACCAAGAGACCCAGTACTTC. It encodes CASSPTTGYQETQYF.

This clone has only a few counts. This chain connects TRBV9 to TRBJ2-1, with 10 bases matching TRBD1. Germline lookup yields CDR1 SGDLS and CDR2 YYNGEE. This CDR3 region has 11 residues. V was pared by 3 bases and J by 14 bases, with 2 bases of the junction left unmatched. The chain's CDR3 is CASSEGQGKFF. The CDR3 nucleotides read TGTGCCAGCAGCGAGGGACAGGGGAAGTTCTTC.

The chain's CDR3 is CASSHRTSGGAFYTQYF. CDR3 DNA: TGTGCCAGCAGCCACAGGACTAGCGGGGGGGCCTTCTATACGCAGTATTTT. This chain joins TRBV7-2 and TRBJ2-3; 15 nucleotides line up with TRBD2. The CDR3 contains 17 residues. CDR1 is SGHTA and CDR2 is FQGNSA in the germline V gene. Unmatched junction bases numbered 10, after V lost 5 bases and J lost 7 bases.

The chain uses TRBV10-3 and TRBJ2-1; TRBD2 matches 8 bases. The CDR3 consists of 14 residues. V lost 4 bases and J lost 7; bases outside the gene matches: 6. Germline CDR1 reads ENHRY; CDR2 reads SYGVKD. CDR3 nucleotide sequence: TGTGCCATCAGTGGAGGGGCGGGGGGAAATGAGCAGTTCTTC. This gives the protein CAISGGAGGNEQFF.